The rows below give T cell receptor beta chains drawn from one sample of a study of lymphopenia after photon versus proton radiotherapy. TCRdb's table, derived via immunoSEQ multiplex PCR, lists solely in-frame clones and lacks some. The sample includes about 28,000 clones, 81% of them seen just once. The sample here was peripheral blood, taken from a patient treated with photon-based radiotherapy. The source of these receptors is a man in his forties or fifties with gastric cancer. CDR3s include the opening cysteine and the closing phenylalanine or tryptophan. Fields, in order: clone size, D gene, J gene, V gene, CDR3 protein, CDR3 DNA. The D gene is left open where the match is weak. The size of a clone is reported for some rows only, either as once, few or many, or as a class for expanded clones.

few - TRBJ1-6 TRBV7-9 CASNELRDRGRISPLHF TGTGCCAGCAACGAGCTCCGGGACCGAGGACGAATCTCACCCCTCCACTTT
few - TRBJ2-1 TRBV5-1 CASSLAGPYNEQFF TGCGCCAGCAGCTTGGCCGGGCCCTACAATGAGCAGTTCTTC
- TRBD2 TRBJ2-2 TRBV19 CASNTGGGNTGELFF TGTGCCAGTAACACCGGCGGGGGGAACACCGGGGAGCTGTTTTTT
- - TRBJ2-3 TRBV10-1 CASSDPGGLGDTQYF TGCGCCAGCAGTGACCCAGGGGGGCTGGGGGATACGCAGTATTTT
- - TRBJ2-5 TRBV6-6 CASSYGFRETQYF TGTGCCAGCAGTTACGGGTTTAGGGAGACCCAGTACTTC
- TRBD1 TRBJ1-4 TRBV9 CASSGGQGSTNEKLFF TGTGCCAGCAGCGGGGGACAGGGAAGCACTAATGAAAAACTGTTTTTT
- - TRBJ2-3 TRBV4-1 CASSLDPRAQYF TGCGCCAGCAGCCTTGATCCCCGTGCGCAGTATTTT
- TRBD1 TRBJ2-4 TRBV25-1 CASSEQGAPKNIQYF TGTGCCAGCAGTGAGCAGGGGGCGCCCAAAAACATTCAGTACTTC
- - TRBJ1-1 TRBV29-1 CSVFSRAEAFF TGCAGCGTTTTTTCGAGGGCGGAAGCTTTCTTT
- TRBD1 TRBJ2-3 TRBV5-1 CASSRDSPDTQYF TGCGCCAGCAGCCGGGACAGTCCAGATACGCAGTATTTT
once - TRBJ2-1 TRBV29-1 CSVAHNEQFF TGCAGCGTTGCACACAATGAGCAGTTCTTC
- - TRBJ2-1 TRBV6-1 CASSEASGMQFF TGTGCCAGCAGTGAAGCTTCGGGGATGCAGTTCTTC
- - TRBJ2-5 TRBV18 CASSPIGGTQETQYF TGTGCCAGCTCACCAATTGGGGGCACCCAAGAGACCCAGTACTTC
- TRBD1 TRBJ2-2 TRBV5-3 CARSLTDRANTGELFF TGTGCCAGAAGCTTGACCGACAGGGCTAACACCGGGGAGCTGTTTTTT
- TRBD2 TRBJ2-3 TRBV5-1 CASSGTGGSTDTQYF TGCGCCAGCAGCGGCACGGGGGGGAGCACAGATACGCAGTATTTT
- - TRBJ1-5 TRBV19 CASRVADVSNQPQHF TGTGCCTCCCGGGTAGCAGATGTAAGCAATCAGCCCCAGCATTTT
once - TRBJ1-5 TRBV30 CAWSVKGIMDQPQHF TGTGCCTGGAGTGTTAAGGGAATAATGGATCAGCCCCAGCATTTT
- - TRBJ2-7 TRBV30 CAWSVGLIGEQYF TGTGCCTGGAGTGTAGGACTAATCGGGGAGCAGTACTTC
- - TRBJ2-3 TRBV5-6 CASSSLGRGQRTDTQYF TGTGCCAGCAGCTCACTCGGGCGGGGGCAGCGCACAGATACGCAGTATTTT
- - TRBJ1-3 TRBV11-2 CASSLVRYGNTIYF TGTGCCAGCAGCTTAGTCAGGTACGGAAACACCATATATTTT
medium-sized - TRBJ1-2 TRBV19 CASSIGVGTEGYTF TGTGCCAGTAGTATTGGGGTCGGAACGGAGGGCTACACCTTC
once - TRBJ2-3 TRBV10-1 CASSDGLGDTQYF TGCGCCAGCAGTGATGGACTTGGAGATACGCAGTATTTT
- - TRBJ1-1 TRBV20-1 CSARFLVEAFF TGCAGTGCTAGGTTTCTGGTTGAAGCTTTCTTT
- - TRBJ2-1 TRBV29-1 CSVDGSAREQFF TGCAGCGTTGATGGGTCCGCTAGAGAGCAGTTCTTC
few TRBD1 TRBJ1-2 TRBV30 CAWSKGQGYYGYTF TGTGCCTGGAGTAAGGGACAGGGGTACTATGGCTACACCTTC
- - TRBJ2-3 TRBV5-8 CASCVGAAQDTQYF TGTGCCAGCTGCGTCGGGGCCGCACAAGATACGCAGTATTTT
- TRBD1 TRBJ2-2 TRBV5-5 CASRPESGGKSTGELFF TGTGCCAGCAGACCCGAATCAGGGGGCAAGAGCACCGGGGAGCTGTTTTTT
- - TRBJ2-7 TRBV19 CASSRPGTGTYEQYF TGTGCCAGTAGTAGACCTGGGACGGGTACTTACGAGCAGTACTTC
medium-sized TRBD1 TRBJ2-7 TRBV4-3 CASSFGQGEAYEQYF TGCGCCAGCAGCTTCGGACAGGGAGAAGCTTACGAGCAGTACTTC
few TRBD2 TRBJ2-1 TRBV7-8 CASSLSRTSIEQFF TGTGCCAGCAGCCTAAGTCGGACTAGCATTGAGCAGTTCTTC
- - TRBJ2-6 TRBV30 CAWSNQPGANVLTF TGTGCCTGGAGTAATCAACCTGGGGCCAACGTCCTGACTTTC
- - TRBJ2-7 TRBV6-1 CASSLSEISYEQYF TGTGCCAGCAGTTTATCAGAAATCTCCTACGAGCAGTACTTC
- TRBD2 TRBJ2-1 TRBV18 CASSPYSGGHYNEQFF TGTGCCAGCTCACCCTACAGCGGGGGCCATTACAATGAGCAGTTCTTC
- - TRBJ2-5 TRBV11-2 CASSRWGAGVQETQYF TGTGCCAGCAGCCGGTGGGGGGCGGGGGTCCAAGAGACCCAGTACTTC
- TRBD1 TRBJ1-2 TRBV4-3 CASSQAATGGAWYGYTF TGCGCCAGCAGCCAAGCAGCCACAGGGGGCGCCTGGTATGGCTACACCTTC
- - TRBJ1-2 TRBV18 CASSPYTESGYTF TGTGCCAGCTCACCGTACACGGAAAGTGGCTACACCTTC
- - TRBJ2-7 TRBV27 CASSPDGGLNYEQYF TGTGCCAGCAGTCCCGACGGCGGACTAAACTACGAGCAGTACTTC
- - TRBJ1-4 TRBV19 CASSFTVNEKLFF TGTGCCAGTAGTTTTACGGTTAATGAAAAACTGTTTTTT
- TRBD2 TRBJ2-3 TRBV7-6 CASSPSGATSTDTQYF TGTGCCAGCAGCCCTAGCGGGGCAACTAGCACAGATACGCAGTATTTT
- TRBD1 TRBJ1-1 TRBV29-1 CSVGHQGENTEAFF TGCAGCGTTGGCCATCAGGGGGAGAACACTGAAGCTTTCTTT
- - TRBJ1-1 TRBV11-2 CASSFVTGRATEAFF TGTGCCAGCAGCTTTGTGACAGGCAGAGCGACTGAAGCTTTCTTT
- - TRBJ2-3 TRBV6-5 CASSSVARRTDTQYF TGTGCCAGCAGTTCGGTGGCTCGCCGCACAGATACGCAGTATTTT
few - TRBJ1-3 TRBV2 CASSGRGGNTIYF TGTGCCAGCAGTGGCAGGGGAGGAAACACCATATATTTT
- - TRBJ1-3 TRBV7-8 CASSLQGKSGNTIYF TGTGCCAGCAGCTTGCAGGGGAAAAGTGGAAACACCATATATTTT
few TRBD1 TRBJ1-2 TRBV10-3 CAISVGQGTHGYTF TGTGCCATCAGTGTTGGACAGGGAACCCATGGCTACACCTTC
- - TRBJ2-3 TRBV6-5 CASSYGLAITDTQYF TGTGCCAGCAGTTATGGACTCGCGATCACAGATACGCAGTATTTT
- - TRBJ1-1 TRBV11-2 CASSLDRGQGSAFF TGTGCCAGCAGCTTAGATCGGGGACAAGGAAGCGCTTTCTTT
once - TRBJ1-2 TRBV5-1 CASSLEGTKNYGYTF TGCGCCAGCAGCCTAGAAGGGACTAAAAACTATGGCTACACCTTC
- TRBD1 TRBJ1-2 TRBV25-1 CASRAQGAIKGYTF TGTGCCAGCAGGGCACAGGGGGCGATTAAGGGCTACACCTTC
- - TRBJ2-3 TRBV10-2 CASSERGRTDTQYF TGCGCCAGCAGTGAGCGGGGGCGCACAGATACGCAGTATTTT
- - TRBJ2-5 TRBV5-6 CASSLGLSSLTETQYF TGTGCCAGCAGTTTGGGGCTCAGCTCCCTGACGGAGACCCAGTACTTC
- TRBD2 TRBJ2-3 TRBV10-3 CAAMGLAGPPHTDTQYF TGTGCCGCTATGGGGCTAGCGGGGCCCCCCCACACAGATACGCAGTATTTT